This T cell receptor (beta chain) comes out of a study of long-term antiretroviral therapy in people with HIV. The authors ran the immunoSEQ assay, v3.0, at survey level. Repertoires were generated with immunoSEQ multiplex PCR, while TCRdb's copy carries only in-frame clones and drops some. The repertoire holds about 33,000 clones, with 90% to 97% as singletons. The V end lost 9 bases, the J end lost 2 bases, and 10 bases lay between the germline ends. CDR1 and CDR2 (germline): SGHAT, FQNNGV. The CDR3 sequence is 12 residues long. The receptor comes from a man aged 30 to 39 with HIV. The V call is TRBV11-2, the J call TRBJ1-1; D remains ambiguous. Here the sequenced sample was unsorted PBMCs, taken approximately 6.5 years after starting antiretroviral therapy. CDR3 loop: CASSSGNTEAFF. For the CDR3, the DNA is TGTGCCAGTAGCAGTGGTAACACTGAAGCTTTCTTT. Combining the CDR3 with reference TRBV11-2 and TRBJ1-1 gives the whole variable domain EAGVAQSPRYKIIEKRQSVAFWCNPISGHATLYWYQQILGQGPKLLIQFQNNGVVDDSQLPKDRFSAERLKGVDSTLKIQPAKLEDSAVYLCASSSGNTEAFFGQGTRLTVV.